These 30 T cell receptor beta chains share one sample of origin, sequenced in a study of T cells after yellow fever vaccination. MiXCR was run by TCRdb on the 5' RACE reads, yielding one entry per CDR3 protein. The data contain 450,000 to 650,000 distinct CDR3 sequences, approximately 12% of them singletons. The specimen was PBMCs, collected on the day of the yellow fever booster vaccination. These receptors all stem from a man aged 30 to 39 who received the YFV17D yellow fever vaccine.

The rearrangement links TRBV3-1 to TRBJ2-6; 10 nucleotides align to TRBD1. The V gene's germline CDR1 is LGHDT and CDR2 YNNKEL (reference sequence). CDR3 length: 21 residues. J was trimmed by 2 bases and V by 2 bases; bases with no gene match: 15. The CDR3 region is CASSQLPPSGTGVTGANVLTF. CDR3 DNA sequence: TGTGCCAGCAGCCAATTGCCGCCTTCCGGGACAGGGGTCACTGGGGCCAACGTCCTGACTTTC.

The chain has TRBV18 and TRBJ2-7, with D uncertain. Germline assignment: CDR1 KGHSH and CDR2 LQKENI. This CDR3 has 14 residues. V was trimmed by 0 bases and J by 2 bases, leaving 8 bases between them. The CDR3 region has the DNA TGTGCCAGCTCACCACCGTATGGGGCCTACGAGCAGTACTTC. The encoded protein is CASSPPYGAYEQYF.

This clonotype showed up just a few times. V usage is TRBV7-9 and J usage is TRBJ2-3; TRBD1 might be the D (6 bases). CDR3 length: 14 amino acids. Germline V gene lookup returns CDR1 SEHNR and CDR2 FQNEAQ (reference sequence). Trimming took off 2 bases at V and 3 bases at J, with 9 bases between the two ends. CDR3 in amino acids: CASSLSGETDTQYF. The CDR3, as DNA: TGTGCCAGCAGCTTATCAGGGGAGACAGATACGCAGTATTTT.

This clonotype was seen a handful of times. The chain couples TRBV4-1 to TRBJ2-1, with D maybe TRBD2 (6 bases). Trimming pared 1 base from V and 10 bases from J, leaving 20 bases between. This CDR3 has 16 amino acids. CDR1 and CDR2 from the germline V gene are MGHRA and YSYEKL. For the CDR3, the DNA is TGCGCCAGCAGCCAAGTCCCCATGGAGGGCCGGGGGGAGCAGTTCTTC. Its translation: CASSQVPMEGRGEQFF.

This clonotype came up many times. The chain employs TRBV11-2 and TRBJ2-1; D is unclear. Germline V gene lookup returns CDR1 SGHAT and CDR2 FQNNGV. V lost 3 bases and J 0 bases, leaving 9 bases between the germline ends. This CDR3 has 15 amino acids. Here the CDR3 reads CASSFSRSSYNEQFF. CDR3 bases: TGTGCCAGCAGCTTCTCCAGGAGCTCCTACAATGAGCAGTTCTTC.

This clonotype was detected a few times. The V call is TRBV29-1, the J call TRBJ2-1; D gene uncertain. This CDR3 has 15 residues. Per germline, CDR1 SQVTM and CDR2 ANQGSEA. The CDR3 loop is CSGYGLTVPYNEQFF. CDR3 nucleotides: TGCAGTGGGTACGGCTTGACGGTTCCCTACAATGAGCAGTTCTTC.

This clonotype has a handful of counts. The rearrangement joins TRBV18 to TRBJ2-4, with D perhaps TRBD2 (6 bases). The V end lost 3 bases, the J end lost 1 base, and 22 bases lay between the germline ends. The germline gives CDR1 KGHSH, CDR2 LQKENI. The CDR3 has 19 residues. CDR3 loop: CASSPRESSYLEAKNIQYF. CDR3 in DNA: TGTGCCAGCTCACCCCGGGAGAGTTCGTATCTCGAGGCCAAAAACATTCAGTACTTC.

A few counts support this clonotype. J is TRBJ2-2 and V is TRBV18; D possibly corresponds to TRBD2 (5 bases). The germline CDR1 and CDR2 sequences are KGHSH and LQKENI. The ends were cut back, 0 bases at V and 4 bases at J, with 12 bases in the middle. This CDR3 region has 16 residues. This CDR3 reads CASSPPEGWSTGELFF. DNA of the CDR3: TGTGCCAGCTCACCACCTGAGGGCTGGAGCACCGGGGAGCTGTTTTTT.

The chain couples TRBV5-1 to TRBJ2-7; 12 nucleotides align to TRBD2. CDR1 is SGHRS, CDR2 YFSETQ, per germline. CDR3 length: 17 residues. The trim removed 0 bases at V and 2 bases at J, leaving 6 bases unmatched. In nucleotides, the CDR3 is TGCGCCAGCAGCTTGGCCCTAGCGGGAGGGAACGCCTACGAGCAGTACTTC. This translates into CASSLALAGGNAYEQYF.

This clonotype was counted between two and nine times. The V call is TRBV28, the J call TRBJ2-2; TRBD1 matches 9 bases. This CDR3 has 14 amino acids. Germline V gene lookup returns CDR1 MDHEN and CDR2 SYDVKM. Germline trimming cut 6 bases from V and 6 bases from J; bases unmatched to any gene: 5. As DNA, the CDR3 is TGTGCCAGCAGGGGGACAGGGCTCGCCGGGGAGCTGTTTTTT. Protein: CASRGTGLAGELFF.

The chain employs TRBV20-1 and TRBJ2-1; D is possibly TRBD2 (6 bases). The CDR3 has 15 residues. CDR1 and CDR2 from the germline V gene are DFQATT and SNEGSKA (reference sequence). V was clipped by 0 bases and J by 5 bases, with 14 bases between them. Here the CDR3 reads CSARDPRGSDNEQFF. CDR3 bases: TGCAGTGCTAGAGATCCACGGGGGAGTGACAATGAGCAGTTCTTC.

The chain combines TRBV6-5 with TRBJ2-5; D is unclear. Germline V CDR1 and CDR2: MNHEY, SVGAGI. V was shortened by 3 bases and J by 0 bases, with 8 bases between the two germline ends. The CDR3 length is 14 residues. The CDR3 sequence: CASSYSRNQETQYF. Written as DNA, the CDR3 is TGTGCCAGCAGTTATAGTCGGAACCAAGAGACCCAGTACTTC.

At least ten counts were recorded for this clonotype. The V and J genes are TRBV5-5 and TRBJ2-1; 7 bases map to TRBD2. This CDR3 has 14 amino acids. V was clipped by 2 bases and J by 7 bases; unmatched bases: 6. Germline loops: CDR1 SGHKS, CDR2 YYEKEE (reference sequence). CDR3 nucleotide sequence: TGTGCCAGCAGCTTCTCCCCGGGAGGTAATGAGCAGTTCTTC. Translated: CASSFSPGGNEQFF.

There are many counts of this clonotype. The gene calls are TRBV6-1 and TRBJ2-2; TRBD2 matches at 14 bases. V dropped 7 bases and J dropped 4; count of bases not matched to a gene: 5. The germline gives CDR1 MNHNS, CDR2 SASEGT. The CDR3 is made up of 16 amino acids. The DNA for the CDR3 is TGTGCCAGCATAGGACTAGCGGGAGGTATCACCGGGGAGCTGTTTTTT. Amino acid sequence: CASIGLAGGITGELFF.

This clonotype was recorded many times. CDR3 coding DNA: TGCAGTGCCGGGACAGTCTACGAGCAGTACTTC. This encodes CSAGTVYEQYF. The rearrangement links TRBV29-1 to TRBJ2-7, with 7 bases identical to TRBD1. Germline CDR1 reads SQVTM; CDR2 reads ANQGSEA. The CDR3 has 11 residues.

This clonotype has a handful of counts. J is TRBJ2-5 and V is TRBV5-1, with TRBD2 identical over 7 bases. Germline trimming cut 0 bases from V and 1 base from J; bases unmatched to any gene: 6. CDR1 SGHRS and CDR2 YFSETQ come from the germline V gene. This CDR3 is built from 16 residues. The DNA of the CDR3 is TGCGCCAGCAGCTTGGGTCCTAGCGGAGCCCAAGAGACCCAGTACTTC. It translates to CASSLGPSGAQETQYF.

J is TRBJ2-5 and V is TRBV5-6; TRBD2 might be the D (5 bases). Germline lookup yields CDR1 SGHDT and CDR2 YYEEEE. The CDR3 covers 14 residues. Trimming shortened V by 4 bases and J by 3 bases, and 13 bases separated the two germline ends. In DNA, the CDR3 is TGTGCCAGCAGCACTTGGGAGAGGGAAGAGACCCAGTACTTC. Translating it yields CASSTWEREETQYF.

This clonotype has at least ten counts. This sequence joins TRBV7-2 and TRBJ2-1; D unclear. V dropped 2 bases and J dropped 4 bases, with 18 bases sitting between them. The CDR3 is 17 residues long. The germline V gene encodes CDR1 SGHTA and CDR2 FQGNSA. DNA for the CDR3: TGTGCCAGCAGCTTACAGGCTCCCCTGCTGGGGTACAATGAGCAGTTCTTC. Translating it yields CASSLQAPLLGYNEQFF.

This clonotype was observed a handful of times. The gene calls are TRBV20-1 and TRBJ2-7; TRBD1 matches at 7 bases. There are 15 residues in the CDR3. Germline CDR1 reads DFQATT; CDR2 reads SNEGSKA (reference sequence). Trimming cost V 2 bases and J 7 bases; bases outside gene matches: 14. The CDR3, as DNA: TGCAGTGCTAGATCCGCCGGGACAGTAACTGGAGAGCAGTACTTC. This gives the protein CSARSAGTVTGEQYF.

The sample holds many counts of this clonotype. The V and J genes are TRBV12-3 or TRBV12-4 and TRBJ2-2, with D maybe TRBD1 (6 bases). The CDR3 is 14 amino acids. The V and J ends lost 4 bases and 3 bases respectively, with 9 bases between them. The CDR3 sequence: CASSSNRDTGELFF. In DNA form, the CDR3 reads TGTGCCAGCAGTTCCAACAGGGACACCGGGGAGCTGTTTTTT.

There are a few counts of this clonotype. The chain employs TRBV11-2 and TRBJ2-3, with D possibly TRBD1 on 6 matching bases. Per the germline V gene, CDR1 is SGHAT and CDR2 is FQNNGV. The CDR3 totals 16 residues. V dropped 5 bases and J dropped 2 bases, with 17 bases sitting between them. The CDR3 region has the DNA TGTGCCAGCAGCCTATGGACAGAACCTACCACAGATACGCAGTATTTT. It codes for CASSLWTEPTTDTQYF.

CDR3 DNA sequence: TGCAGTGCTATTAGCGGGAGGGCCGGGAATGAGCAGTTCTTC. This translates into CSAISGRAGNEQFF. The rearrangement links TRBV20-1 to TRBJ2-1; 11 positions match TRBD2. This CDR3 has 14 residues. From germline, CDR1 is DFQATT and CDR2 SNEGSKA (reference sequence). The V gene end was trimmed by 4 bases and the J gene end by 7 bases; junction bases not matched to a gene: 6.

This chain links TRBV20-1 with TRBJ2-1, with D hard to call. The V gene's germline CDR1 is DFQATT and CDR2 SNEGSKA (reference sequence). The CDR3 runs to 17 residues. The ends were cut back, 0 bases at V and 0 bases at J, with 15 bases in the middle. The chain's CDR3 is CSARDLLRPLSYNEQFF. The CDR3 DNA sequence: TGCAGTGCTAGAGACTTGCTAAGGCCCCTCTCCTACAATGAGCAGTTCTTC.

V and J are TRBV6-2 or TRBV6-3 and TRBJ2-3; no clear D gene. V gave up 6 bases and J gave up 11 bases, with 15 bases separating them. This CDR3 spans 12 amino acids. Germline V lookup: CDR1 MNHEY, CDR2 SVGEGT. Here the CDR3 reads CASSPQDVKQYF. The CDR3 DNA sequence: TGTGCCAGCAGCCCCCAAGACGTAAAGCAGTATTTT.

This clonotype was seen a handful of times. The chain joins TRBV20-1 to TRBJ2-5; TRBD2 matches at 7 bases. With V trimmed by 0 bases and J by 4 bases, 5 bases remained unmatched. Germline V gene sequence: CDR1 DFQATT, CDR2 SNEGSKA (reference sequence). CDR3 size: 14 residues. Here the CDR3 DNA reads TGCAGTGCTAGAGACGGGAGGAGGCGAGAGACCCAGTACTTC. Its translation is CSARDGRRRETQYF.

This clonotype was picked up many times. A junction end diverges from the germline sequence, so it may reflect a read error. V usage is TRBV10-3 and J usage is TRBJ1-4, with 7 bases that match TRBD1. The CDR3 is 14 amino acids. Germline assignment: CDR1 ENHRY and CDR2 SYGVKD. CDR3 DNA sequence: TGTGCCATAAGTGAGGCGACAGGGAGGGAAAAACTGTTTTTT. Translating it yields CAISEATGREKLFF.

This clonotype was seen more than once but under ten times. V and J are TRBV11-1 and TRBJ2-1; TRBD2 matches 14 bases. The CDR3 totals 19 residues. The V gene end was trimmed by 4 bases and the J gene end by 5 bases; junction bases not matched to a gene: 13. Germline V lookup: CDR1 SGHAT, CDR2 FQDESV (reference sequence). CDR3 DNA sequence: TGTGCCAGCAGCTCCAAGACTGGGACTAGCGGGAGTTCGAACAATGAGCAGTTCTTC. Its protein product is CASSSKTGTSGSSNNEQFF.

Only a few counts were recorded for this clonotype. The chain recombines TRBV7-9 with TRBJ2-1; 9 bases map to TRBD2. Germline V lookup: CDR1 SEHNR, CDR2 FQNEAQ (reference sequence). The CDR3 has 16 amino acids. V lost 6 bases to trimming and J lost 4 bases; unmatched junction nucleotides: 10. CDR3 protein: CASRLAREGLYNEQFF. The CDR3 region has the DNA TGTGCCAGCAGGCTCGCGCGGGAGGGCCTGTACAATGAGCAGTTCTTC.

The chain uses TRBV11-2 and TRBJ2-2; 10 nucleotides match TRBD2. The V gene end was trimmed by 5 bases and the J gene end by 7 bases; junction bases not matched to a gene: 7. Germline CDR1 reads SGHAT; CDR2 reads FQNNGV. This CDR3 has 15 residues. The CDR3 is CASSRAGGSVGELFF. As DNA, the CDR3 is TGTGCCAGCAGCCGAGCGGGAGGGTCGGTCGGGGAGCTGTTTTTT.

V and J are TRBV6-1 and TRBJ2-5; 9 nucleotides line up with TRBD2. J was trimmed by 2 bases and V by 7 bases; bases with no gene match: 11. Germline lookup yields CDR1 MNHNS and CDR2 SASEGT. The CDR3 is 16 amino acids. CDR3 loop: CASTLTGTSKQETQYF. As DNA, the CDR3 is TGTGCCAGCACCTTGACCGGGACTAGCAAACAAGAGACCCAGTACTTC.